This TCR beta chain emerged from a study of blood T cell repertoires in COVID-19. Looking at the study overall: Acute-phase and convalescent COVID-19 samples originated in the United States, Italy and Spain. T cells, B-cell-depleted T cells, or PBMCs provided the cDNA or gDNA that served as material.

Clones were read by immunoSEQ multiplex PCR, and TCRdb kept only the in-frame ones, dropping some. The data hold approximately 300,000 clones, with roughly 89% observed a single time. Enrollees, about 18 to 95 years old, lived in around 23 US areas. The CDR3 consists of 15 residues. Germline CDR1 reads WSHSY; CDR2 reads SAAADI. V lost 6 bases and J lost 8, with 19 bases in between. The sequence derives from a woman aged 18-35 years with acute COVID-19. What was sequenced was PBMCs or T cells enriched from blood (not recorded which). The J gene is TRBJ1-4, the V gene TRBV10-2; a weak D match, TRBD1 (5 bases). The CDR3 protein is CASSSYGQGGEKLFF. The DNA for the CDR3 is TGCGCCAGCAGCTCTTACGGGCAGGGTGGGGAAAAACTGTTTTTT.